What follows are 21 T cell receptor beta chains derived from one specimen sequenced in a study of cytomegalovirus exposure and HLA in healthy donors. This PCR relied on a set of 60 Vbeta primers and 13 Jbeta primers. TCRdb's table, derived via immunoSEQ multiplex PCR, lists solely in-frame clones and lacks some. The repertoire includes around 280,000 clones, around 90% of them detected once, and roughly 2.3% sits in the top ten. The sample consisted of PBMCs. The receptors derive from a woman younger than 35 in good health and CMV-seronegative.

As for this clone: The same CDR3 is also encoded by other DNA sequences in this sample. The chain uses TRBV5-1 and TRBJ2-3; D ambiguous. The CDR3 runs to 12 residues. Germline V gene sequence: CDR1 SGHRS, CDR2 YFSETQ. Trimming stripped 3 bases from V and 6 bases from J, with 8 bases between. CDR3 residues: CASSSPADTQYF. The CDR3 bases are TGCGCCAGCAGCTCACCCGCGGATACGCAGTATTTT.

V and J are TRBV14 and TRBJ2-7; 8 positions match TRBD1. Germline loops: CDR1 SGHDN, CDR2 FVKESK. This CDR3 comprises 16 residues. The V gene end was trimmed by 1 base and the J gene end by 1 base; junction bases not matched to a gene: 6. DNA for the CDR3: TGTGCCAGCAGCCAAGGTCTAGGGACAGGTTCCTACGAGCAGTACTTC. This gives the protein CASSQGLGTGSYEQYF.

CDR3 sequence: CASSLGRGERGHEETQYF. The CDR3 region has the DNA TGTGCCAGCAGCTTGGGTAGGGGAGAGCGGGGGCATGAAGAGACCCAGTACTTC. The V and J genes are TRBV5-5 and TRBJ2-5; 8 bases match TRBD2. Losses at the gene ends were 0 bases for V and 3 bases for J; bases not matched to a gene: 13. This CDR3 region has 18 residues. In germline, CDR1 is SGHKS, CDR2 YYEKEE (reference sequence).

This chain uses TRBV5-6 with TRBJ1-2, with 8 bases identical to TRBD1. This CDR3 contains 15 residues. V shed 4 bases and J 3 bases; nucleotides not matched to a gene: 8. Germline values: CDR1 SGHDT, CDR2 YYEEEE. CDR3 region: CASSQGTGFYYGYTF. CDR3 sequence (DNA): TGTGCCAGCAGCCAGGGGACAGGATTCTACTATGGCTACACCTTC.

The rearrangement joins TRBV4-1 to TRBJ1-6; 9 positions match TRBD1. This CDR3 has 17 amino acids. Germline lookup yields CDR1 MGHRA and CDR2 YSYEKL. The ends lost 0 bases at V and 4 bases at J; junction bases unmatched: 4. The CDR3 DNA reads as TGCGCCAGCAGCCAAGATACAGGGGGCTTTTATAATTCACCCCTCCACTTT. Its translation: CASSQDTGGFYNSPLHF.

The CDR3 DNA sequence: TGCGCCAGCAGAGGAGCGGACGATCTCACAGATACGCAGTATTTT. Amino acid sequence: CASRGADDLTDTQYF. The rearrangement uses TRBV4-1 and TRBJ2-3; tentative D call: TRBD2 (5 bases). CDR1 and CDR2 from the germline V gene are MGHRA and YSYEKL. Trimming pared 6 bases from V and 2 bases from J, leaving 15 bases between. The length of the CDR3 is 15 residues.

The CDR3 loop is CASSFSEGIYEQYF. The CDR3 bases are TGTGCCAGCAGCTTTAGTGAGGGTATTTACGAGCAGTACTTC. V usage is TRBV7-9 and J usage is TRBJ2-7; D is perhaps TRBD2 (5 bases). Germline V gene sequence: CDR1 SEHNR, CDR2 FQNEAQ (reference sequence). V was cut by 3 bases and J by 4 bases, with 13 bases left in between. The CDR3 contains 14 residues.

In this sample, this clone turned up a few times. J is TRBJ2-1 and V is TRBV11-2, with a tentative D call TRBD2 (7 bases). CDR1 is SGHAT, CDR2 FQNNGV, per germline. The CDR3 extends over 16 amino acids. V was clipped by 6 bases and J by 3 bases, with 18 bases between them. CDR3: CASSRSGGAGYNEQFF. DNA for the CDR3: TGTGCCAGCAGTCGTAGTGGGGGGGCAGGCTACAATGAGCAGTTCTTC. Supplemented by reference TRBV11-2 and TRBJ2-1, the full variable domain reads EAGVAQSPRYKIIEKRQSVAFWCNPISGHATLYWYQQILGQGPKLLIQFQNNGVVDDSQLPKDRFSAERLKGVDSTLKIQPAKLEDSAVYLCASSRSGGAGYNEQFFGPGTRLTVL.

This rearrangement joins TRBV11-2 to TRBJ2-5; TRBD2 agrees at 11 bases. This CDR3 has 17 residues. V shed 4 bases, J shed 1 base, and the junction held 8 bases outside the gene matches. Germline V gene lookup returns CDR1 SGHAT and CDR2 FQNNGV. DNA of the CDR3: TGTGCCAGCAGCTCGGGACTAGCGGAGCGGCTCCAAGAGACCCAGTACTTC. It codes for CASSSGLAERLQETQYF.

This chain links TRBV4-1 with TRBJ2-5, with D perhaps TRBD1 (5 bases). V lost 2 bases, J lost 2 bases, and 6 bases lay in between. Germline V lookup: CDR1 MGHRA, CDR2 YSYEKL. CDR3 size: 13 residues. The chain's CDR3 is CASSQPGQETQYF. The CDR3 DNA reads TGCGCCAGCAGCCAACCAGGGCAAGAGACCCAGTACTTC.

The V call is TRBV18, the J call TRBJ1-1; 9 bases map to TRBD1. CDR1 is KGHSH and CDR2 is LQKENI in the germline V gene. V dropped 4 bases and J dropped 7; count of bases not matched to a gene: 1. This CDR3 contains 12 residues. In DNA form, the CDR3 reads TGTGCCAGCTCACGGGGACAGGGTGAAGCTTTCTTT. Translated: CASSRGQGEAFF.

The genes are TRBV4-2 and TRBJ2-1, with D unresolved. The V and J ends lost 0 bases and 9 bases respectively, with 15 bases between them. Germline CDR1 reads LGHNA; CDR2 reads YNFKEQ. The CDR3 extends over 15 amino acids. For the CDR3, the DNA is TGTGCCAGCAGCCAAGAAGGCACTTTGGGCACTGAGCAGTTCTTC. It encodes CASSQEGTLGTEQFF.

The rearrangement uses TRBV6-5 and TRBJ1-2, with TRBD1 matching over 8 bases. V was clipped by 2 bases and J by 2 bases; unmatched bases: 4. CDR1 is MNHEY, CDR2 SVGAGI, per germline. The CDR3 spans 15 residues. CDR3 coding DNA: TGTGCCAGCAGTTACCCGACAGGGGAAAACTATGGCTACACCTTC. This translates into CASSYPTGENYGYTF.

This sequence joins TRBV4-1 and TRBJ2-2; 15 bases match TRBD2. Trimming removed 4 bases from V and 6 bases from J; junction bases left unmatched: 6. CDR1 and CDR2 (germline): MGHRA, YSYEKL. The CDR3 totals 17 residues. The CDR3 sequence: CASSLGLAGGRAGELFF. The CDR3 DNA sequence: TGCGCCAGCAGCCTTGGACTAGCGGGGGGGCGTGCCGGGGAGCTGTTTTTT.

The V and J genes are TRBV5-1 and TRBJ1-4, with D possibly matching TRBD1 (6 bases). Germline V gene lookup returns CDR1 SGHRS and CDR2 YFSETQ. This CDR3 spans 16 amino acids. Between the trimmed V and J ends, which lost 3 bases and 0 bases, there was a span of 12 bases. The CDR3 bases are TGCGCCAGCAGCTCGGGGGGGGCGGCAACTAATGAAAAACTGTTTTTT. Translated: CASSSGGAATNEKLFF.

The rearrangement links TRBV15 to TRBJ1-5, with 9 bases that match TRBD1. The germline V gene has CDR1 LNHNV and CDR2 YYDKDF (reference sequence). V gave up 1 base and J gave up 4 bases; unmatched junction bases: 2. The CDR3 has 15 residues. The CDR3 nucleotides are TGTGCCACCAGCAGAGTTGGACAGGGGAATCAGCCCCAGCATTTT. Its protein is CATSRVGQGNQPQHF.

The chain joins TRBV13 to TRBJ1-2; 8 positions agree with TRBD1. The V gene's germline CDR1 is PRHDT and CDR2 FYEKMQ (reference sequence). After removal of 6 bases from V and 4 bases from J, the junction contained 7 bases not matched to a gene. The CDR3 loop spans 14 amino acids. Here the CDR3 reads CASSTSGTGYGYTF. As DNA, the CDR3 is TGTGCCAGCAGTACCTCCGGGACAGGCTATGGCTACACCTTC.

The gene calls are TRBV2 and TRBJ1-4; D perhaps matches TRBD1 (5 bases). Germline CDR1 SNHLY, CDR2 FYNNEI. With 5 bases removed from V and 7 bases from J, the gap between germline ends came to 17 bases. The CDR3 runs to 15 residues. This CDR3 reads CASSTTTGGGEKLFF. DNA of the CDR3: TGTGCCAGCAGTACGACGACGGGGGGGGGTGAAAAACTGTTTTTT.

CDR3 sequence reads: CASSEVRRQGDPGELFF. The CDR3 DNA sequence: TGTGCCAGCAGTGAAGTCAGGAGACAGGGGGATCCCGGGGAGCTGTTTTTT. The chain recombines TRBV6-1 with TRBJ2-2, with TRBD1 matching 9 bases. The germline V gene encodes CDR1 MNHNS and CDR2 SASEGT. J lost 6 bases, V lost 1 base, and 9 bases had no gene match. The CDR3 loop spans 17 amino acids.

In this sample, this clone turned up once. The J gene is TRBJ1-1, the V gene TRBV10-3; TRBD1 aligns across 11 bases. The CDR3 totals 15 residues. Germline CDR1 is ENHRY and CDR2 is SYGVKD. V shed 3 bases and J 10 bases; nucleotides not matched to a gene: 10. DNA of the CDR3: TGTGCCATCAGTGACGGACAGGGGGCCGTATATAGAGCTTTCTTT. It yields the protein CAISDGQGAVYRAFF.

This chain connects TRBV2 to TRBJ1-5, with a tentative D call TRBD1 (5 bases). V was cut by 9 bases and J by 5 bases, with 32 bases left in between. This CDR3 contains 19 residues. Germline V gene sequence: CDR1 SNHLY, CDR2 FYNNEI. CDR3 residues: CARERGVYSSGPTHQPQHF. CDR3 in DNA: TGTGCCAGAGAGCGGGGGGTGTACAGCAGCGGCCCTACCCATCAGCCCCAGCATTTT.